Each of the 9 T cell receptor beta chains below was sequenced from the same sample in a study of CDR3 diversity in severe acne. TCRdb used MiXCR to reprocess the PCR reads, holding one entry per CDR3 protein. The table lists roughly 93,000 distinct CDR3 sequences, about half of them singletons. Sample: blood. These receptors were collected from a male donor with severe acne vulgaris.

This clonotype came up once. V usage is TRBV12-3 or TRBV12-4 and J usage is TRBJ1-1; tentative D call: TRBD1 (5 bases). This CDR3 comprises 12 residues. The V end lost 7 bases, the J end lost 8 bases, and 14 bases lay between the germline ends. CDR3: CASIPEGPEAFF. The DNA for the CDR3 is TGTGCCAGCATCCCGGAGGGGCCGGAAGCTTTCTTT.

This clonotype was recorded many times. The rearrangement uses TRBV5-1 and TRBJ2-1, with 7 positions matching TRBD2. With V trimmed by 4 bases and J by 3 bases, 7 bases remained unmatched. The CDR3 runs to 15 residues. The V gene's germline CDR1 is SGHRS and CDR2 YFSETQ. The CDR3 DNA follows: TGCGCCAGCAGCAAACGGGAGGAGGGCTACAATGAGCAGTTCTTC. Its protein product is CASSKREEGYNEQFF. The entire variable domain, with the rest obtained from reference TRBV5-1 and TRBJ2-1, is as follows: KAGVTQTPRYLIKTRGQQVTLSCSPISGHRSVSWYQQTPGQGLQFLFEYFSETQRNKGNFPGRFSGRQFSNSRSEMNVSTLELGDSALYLCASSKREEGYNEQFFGPGTRLTVL.

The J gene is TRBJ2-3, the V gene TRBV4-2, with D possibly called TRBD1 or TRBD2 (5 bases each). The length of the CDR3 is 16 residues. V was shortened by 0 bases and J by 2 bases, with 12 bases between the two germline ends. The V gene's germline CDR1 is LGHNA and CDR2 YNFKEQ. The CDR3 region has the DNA TGTGCCAGCAGCCAAGAGATCGGGACCCCCACAGATACGCAGTATTTT. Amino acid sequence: CASSQEIGTPTDTQYF.

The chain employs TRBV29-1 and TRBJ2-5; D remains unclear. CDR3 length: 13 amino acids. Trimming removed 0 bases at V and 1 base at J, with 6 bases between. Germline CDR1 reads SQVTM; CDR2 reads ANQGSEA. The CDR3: CSVEEPPQETQYF. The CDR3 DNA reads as TGCAGCGTTGAAGAACCGCCCCAAGAGACCCAGTACTTC.

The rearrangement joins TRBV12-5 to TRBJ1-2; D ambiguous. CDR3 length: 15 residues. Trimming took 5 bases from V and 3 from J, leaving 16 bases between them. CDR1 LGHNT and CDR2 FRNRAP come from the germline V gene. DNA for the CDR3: TGTGCTAGTGGTCCCGACCTCAATATCGACTATGGCTACACCTTC. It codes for CASGPDLNIDYGYTF.

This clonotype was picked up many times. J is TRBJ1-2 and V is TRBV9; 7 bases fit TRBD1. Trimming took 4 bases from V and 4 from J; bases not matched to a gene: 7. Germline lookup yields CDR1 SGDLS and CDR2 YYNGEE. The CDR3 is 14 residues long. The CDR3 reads CASSTTGDGYGYTF. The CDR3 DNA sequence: TGTGCCAGCAGCACTACAGGGGATGGCTATGGCTACACCTTC.

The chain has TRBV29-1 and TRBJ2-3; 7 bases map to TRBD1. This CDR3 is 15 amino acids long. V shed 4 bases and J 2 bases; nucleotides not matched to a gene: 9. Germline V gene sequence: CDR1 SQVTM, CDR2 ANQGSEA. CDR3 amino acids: CSVGLDRPPTDTQYF. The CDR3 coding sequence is TGCAGCGTTGGCTTGGACAGGCCCCCCACAGATACGCAGTATTTT.

The CDR3 spells CASAQSLAGGYEQYF. The CDR3 bases are TGTGCCAGCGCCCAATCCCTAGCGGGAGGGTACGAGCAGTACTTC. The V and J genes are TRBV7-9 and TRBJ2-7, with 12 bases identical to TRBD2. V shed 8 bases, J shed 4 bases, and the junction held 9 bases outside the gene matches. The germline V gene encodes CDR1 SEHNR and CDR2 FQNEAQ (reference sequence). This CDR3 comprises 15 residues.

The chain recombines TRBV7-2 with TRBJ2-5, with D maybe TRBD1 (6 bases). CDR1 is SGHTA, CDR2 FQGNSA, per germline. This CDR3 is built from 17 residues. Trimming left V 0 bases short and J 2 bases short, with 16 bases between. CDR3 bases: TGTGCCAGCAGCTTAGCGGGGGCCGGGATGGGACAAGAGACCCAGTACTTC. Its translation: CASSLAGAGMGQETQYF.